Below, one T cell receptor beta chain is given with its context. Germline-derived CDR1 and CDR2 are MDHEN and SYDVKM. The CDR3 sequence is 15 residues long. Deletions cut 6 bases from V and 8 bases from J, with 17 bases between. TCRdb's copy holds only in-frame clones and misses some; the assay was immunoSEQ multiplex PCR. The table has 90,000 to 110,000 clones, under 90% seen once; the top ten hold about 7%. This record belongs to a study of blood T cell repertoires in COVID-19. Study as a whole: COVID-19 samples collected from the United States, Italy and Spain covered acute and convalescent phases.

This chain connects TRBV28 to TRBJ1-6; TRBD1 might be the D (5 bases). Sample: peripheral blood. This receptor was identified in a woman in her forties or fifties with acute or convalescent COVID-19. CDR3: CASSTNGGGDSPLHF. The CDR3 coding sequence is TGTGCCAGCAGCACAAATGGGGGGGGTGATTCACCCCTCCACTTT.